This T cell receptor beta chain stems from a study of early T cells in non-severe SARS-CoV-2 infection. Study-wide context: Bulk RNA from unsorted whole blood was sequenced; chains were unpaired.

This clonotype was counted only a few times. This CDR3 contains 18 residues. Germline lookup yields CDR1 MDHEN and CDR2 SYDVKM. V lost 2 bases and J lost 3; bases outside the gene matches: 15. TCRdb itself ran the 5' RACE reads through MiXCR, one entry per CDR3 protein. The sample has 46,000 or so distinct CDR3 sequences; under 7.5% are singletons. The sequenced sample was whole blood. The receptor's source is an adult who was a healthcare worker with PCR-confirmed SARS-CoV-2 infection or an uninfected control (not recorded which). This sequence joins TRBV28 and TRBJ2-7; 8 bases are shared with TRBD1. For the CDR3, the DNA is TGTGCCAGCAGTTTAATAGGGGACAGGCGTGAGCCGAACTACGAGCAGTACTTC. Translation gives CASSLIGDRREPNYEQYF.